Described below is a single T cell receptor beta chain sequence and its context. As yet, its antigen is unknown. Time point noted: pre-treatment sample, taken before nivolumab and TIL therapy. Stage 4 NSCLC adults joined between 2017 and 2020. The data belong to a study of TIL therapy for anti-PD-1-resistant metastatic lung cancer. Study-level background: Progressing patients received lymphodepletion, expanded TIL infusion and IL-2. Tumors carried a median around 1.4 non-synonymous mutations per megabase. Findings and caveats of the study: Infused TIL clonotypes partially replaced the baseline blood repertoire, then decayed over months.

The J segment lost 9 bases and the V segment lost 0 bases, leaving 6 bases of the junction unmatched. Germline CDR1 SGHRS, CDR2 YFSETQ. There are 15 residues in the CDR3. This was the immunoSEQ v3 assay. Sequencing used immunoSEQ multiplex PCR; TCRdb keeps in-frame clones, though not all of them. The sample holds 45,000 to 75,000 clones, around 63% seen once. This receptor was obtained from a person between 25 and 80 years old with non-small cell lung cancer. The J gene is TRBJ2-1, the V gene TRBV5-1, with 10 bases aligning to TRBD2. The sample consisted of blood, taken at baseline. Here the CDR3 reads CASSLGLAGEVEQFF. For the CDR3, the DNA is TGCGCCAGCAGCTTGGGTCTAGCGGGGGAGGTTGAGCAGTTCTTC. Variable domain in full (rest from reference TRBV5-1 and TRBJ2-1): KAGVTQTPRYLIKTRGQQVTLSCSPISGHRSVSWYQQTPGQGLQFLFEYFSETQRNKGNFPGRFSGRQFSNSRSEMNVSTLELGDSALYLCASSLGLAGEVEQFFGPGTRLTVL.